This is a list of T cell receptor beta chains from one sample in a study of blood T cells in healthy people across ages. TCRdb re-analysed the 5' RACE reads in MiXCR, keeping a single row per CDR3 protein. The repertoire includes around 1,700,000 distinct CDR3 sequences, roughly 28% of them detected once, and roughly 8% sits in the top ten. Material for sequencing was blood. The receptors shown here come from a woman in her 30s in good health. Both conserved end residues are part of each CDR3. Each record gives: clone size, J gene, D gene, V gene, CDR3 DNA, CDR3 protein. A D gene is named only where the DNA matches it firmly. Size values are once, few and many counts, or a class for expanded clones, and some rows have none.

clone size: .; J gene: TRBJ1-5; D gene: .; V gene: TRBV3-1; CDR3 DNA: TGTGCCAGCAGAAGGGTCAGATCCAATCAGCCCCAGCATTTT; CDR3 protein: CASRRVRSNQPQHF
clone size: .; J gene: TRBJ2-3; D gene: .; V gene: TRBV7-9; CDR3 DNA: TGTGCCAGCAGCTTCGCAGGCGACTATTCTAGCACAGATACGCAGTATTTT; CDR3 protein: CASSFAGDYSSTDTQYF
clone size: few; J gene: TRBJ2-7; D gene: TRBD2; V gene: TRBV25-1; CDR3 DNA: TGTGCCACCGCTTTAGCGGGGTATTACGAGCAGTACTTC; CDR3 protein: CATALAGYYEQYF
clone size: .; J gene: TRBJ1-1; D gene: TRBD1; V gene: TRBV20-1; CDR3 DNA: TGCAGTGCCCGGGACAGGTGGGCCCAGGGCACTGAAGCTTTCTTT; CDR3 protein: CSARDRWAQGTEAFF
clone size: .; J gene: TRBJ2-7; D gene: .; V gene: TRBV29-1; CDR3 DNA: TGCAGCGTTGTGTATGGGACGGGGGATTACGAGCAGTACTTC; CDR3 protein: CSVVYGTGDYEQYF
clone size: many; J gene: TRBJ2-7; D gene: .; V gene: TRBV5-5; CDR3 DNA: TGTGCCAGCAGCCCGGATGCCATTGCCTACGAGCAGTACTTC; CDR3 protein: CASSPDAIAYEQYF
clone size: .; J gene: TRBJ1-1; D gene: TRBD1; V gene: TRBV27; CDR3 DNA: TGTGCCAGCAGTCGGGGACAGCCGAACACTGAAGCTTTCTTT; CDR3 protein: CASSRGQPNTEAFF
clone size: many; J gene: TRBJ2-7; D gene: TRBD1; V gene: TRBV6-5; CDR3 DNA: TGTGCCAGCAAAAGACAGGGCCCCTCCTACGAGCAGTACTTC; CDR3 protein: CASKRQGPSYEQYF
clone size: .; J gene: TRBJ1-5; D gene: .; V gene: TRBV4-3; CDR3 DNA: TGCGCCAGCAGCCAAGACCGACAGCTACAGCCCCAGCATTTT; CDR3 protein: CASSQDRQLQPQHF
clone size: .; J gene: TRBJ2-1; D gene: .; V gene: TRBV7-2; CDR3 DNA: TGTGCCAGCAGCTTAGTGGGTCTGGGGAGCGAGCAGTTCTTC; CDR3 protein: CASSLVGLGSEQFF
clone size: .; J gene: TRBJ2-3; D gene: TRBD1; V gene: TRBV7-9; CDR3 DNA: TGTGCCAGCAGCTTAATCGGGAGGGGACAGGGGAACACAGATACGCAGTATTTT; CDR3 protein: CASSLIGRGQGNTDTQYF
clone size: .; J gene: TRBJ1-5; D gene: .; V gene: TRBV29-1; CDR3 DNA: TGCAGCGCCTTAAAGGGAGACCCCGACCAGCCCCAGCATTTT; CDR3 protein: CSALKGDPDQPQHF
clone size: .; J gene: TRBJ2-7; D gene: .; V gene: TRBV18; CDR3 DNA: TGTGCCAGCTCGGAAGGGGTAGCATTAACCTACGAGCAGTACTTC; CDR3 protein: CASSEGVALTYEQYF
clone size: .; J gene: TRBJ2-7; D gene: .; V gene: TRBV20-1; CDR3 DNA: TGCAGTGCTGTAGACAGAGCCTACGAGCAGTACTTC; CDR3 protein: CSAVDRAYEQYF
clone size: many; J gene: TRBJ1-2; D gene: .; V gene: TRBV4-1; CDR3 DNA: TGCGCCAGCAGCCAAGAAGTCGTCGGCTCCGGGTTGAATGGCTACACCTTC; CDR3 protein: CASSQEVVGSGLNGYTF
clone size: .; J gene: TRBJ1-5; D gene: .; V gene: TRBV4-3; CDR3 DNA: TGCGCCAGCAGCCAAGATGCAGTGAGGGACAATCAGCCCCAGCATTTT; CDR3 protein: CASSQDAVRDNQPQHF
clone size: .; J gene: TRBJ2-3; D gene: .; V gene: TRBV2; CDR3 DNA: TGTGCCGGCAGTGAAACAGCCACAGATACGCAGTATTTT; CDR3 protein: CAGSETATDTQYF
clone size: .; J gene: TRBJ1-1; D gene: .; V gene: TRBV15; CDR3 DNA: TGTGCCACCGGCAGAGGATTTGGGCAGGGAAACACTGAAGCTTTCTTT; CDR3 protein: CATGRGFGQGNTEAFF